Listed here are 23 T cell receptor beta chains from one sample, sequenced in a study of T cells in Graves' hyperthyroidism and ophthalmopathy. Amplification yielded TCR beta CDR3 regions, with RNA transcripts as the source. TCR CDR3 underwent first-round RT-PCR with the HTBI primer set. TCRdb reprocessed the multiplex PCR reads via MiXCR and lists one record per CDR3 protein. The data show under 350,000 distinct CDR3 sequences, 20% to 25% seen once. Sequencing was performed on blood. All receptors come from a man between 35 and 55 years old with Graves' hyperthyroidism that later progressed to Graves' ophthalmopathy.

The sample holds one count of this clonotype. CDR3 nucleotides: TGCAGTGCTAGTACCCCCGATTCCGGGGCTCAGGAGCAGTACTTC. Amino acids: CSASTPDSGAQEQYF. V and J are TRBV20-1 and TRBJ2-7; either TRBD1 or TRBD2 may fit D (5 bases each). The CDR3 loop spans 15 amino acids. Trimming shortened V by 3 bases and J by 7 bases, and 22 bases separated the two germline ends. Per germline, CDR1 DFQATT and CDR2 SNEGSKA (reference sequence).

The CDR3 DNA sequence: TGCAGTGCCCCCCCTCAGCTAGCGGGAGCGGGCGAGCAGTACTTC. Translating it yields CSAPPQLAGAGEQYF. The rearrangement joins TRBV20-1 to TRBJ2-7; 10 bases match TRBD2. Germline values: CDR1 DFQATT, CDR2 SNEGSKA (reference sequence). The V and J ends lost 6 bases and 6 bases, in that order; junction bases with no gene match: 14. The CDR3 covers 15 residues.

The chain joins TRBV6-5 to TRBJ1-2; D uncertain. Germline assignment: CDR1 MNHEY and CDR2 SVGAGI. The ends were cut back, 1 base at V and 4 bases at J, with 7 bases in the middle. CDR3 length: 13 amino acids. The CDR3 coding sequence is TGTGCCAGCAGTTACTACCACGGCTATGGCTACACCTTC. Translated, it gives CASSYYHGYGYTF.

This clonotype showed up many times. The V call is TRBV11-2, the J call TRBJ2-7; D may be TRBD1 or TRBD2 (5 bases each). This CDR3 contains 14 residues. V was cut by 4 bases and J by 2 bases, with 12 bases left in between. In germline, CDR1 is SGHAT, CDR2 FQNNGV. DNA of the CDR3: TGTGCCAGCAGCTGGTTCGAGGGGACCTACGAGCAGTACTTC. This encodes CASSWFEGTYEQYF.

The chain recombines TRBV11-3 with TRBJ2-7; D uncertain. V dropped 5 bases and J dropped 0 bases, with 14 bases sitting between them. Per germline, CDR1 SGHNT and CDR2 YENEEA. The CDR3 contains 15 residues. This CDR3 is CASSHRTDSSYEQYF. CDR3 nucleotides: TGTGCCAGCAGCCACCGGACGGATAGCTCCTACGAGCAGTACTTC.

Of note for this clonotype: One end of the junction is discordant with germline, which a read error may explain. V gene TRBV12-3 or TRBV12-4 combines with J gene TRBJ2-7; TRBD1 matches 9 bases. The CDR3 loop spans 15 amino acids. The CDR3: CANSPGQGISYEQYF. CDR3 DNA: TGTGCCAACAGTCCAGGACAGGGGATATCCTACGAGCAGTACTTC.

This clonotype was picked up many times. The genes are TRBV27 and TRBJ1-2; TRBD1 aligns across 7 bases. The length of the CDR3 is 13 residues. In germline, CDR1 is MNHEY, CDR2 SMNVEV (reference sequence). V lost 6 bases to trimming and J lost 4 bases; unmatched junction nucleotides: 5. The CDR3 protein is CASSPTGAYGYTF. In DNA, the CDR3 is TGTGCCAGCAGCCCCACAGGGGCCTATGGCTACACCTTC.

This clonotype was observed many times. V is TRBV20-1 and J is TRBJ2-5, with D tentatively TRBD1 (5 bases). This CDR3 is 14 amino acids long. Germline V gives CDR1 DFQATT, CDR2 SNEGSKA (reference sequence). Between the trimmed V and J ends, which lost 0 bases and 1 base, there was a span of 9 bases. The CDR3 sequence: CSAREDTLQETQYF. The DNA for the CDR3 is TGCAGTGCTAGAGAGGACACCCTCCAAGAGACCCAGTACTTC.

This clonotype came up many times. The chain recombines TRBV7-3 with TRBJ2-5; D uncertain. Trimming took off 3 bases at V and 1 base at J, with 9 bases between the two ends. The CDR3 has 14 amino acids. Germline lookup yields CDR1 SGHTA and CDR2 FQGTGA. This CDR3 is CASSLGTTQETQYF. The CDR3 region has the DNA TGTGCCAGCAGCTTGGGAACCACCCAAGAGACCCAGTACTTC.

The sample holds many counts of this clonotype. The chain has TRBV7-9 and TRBJ1-2; a possible D gene is TRBD1 (6 bases). From germline, CDR1 is SEHNR and CDR2 FQNEAQ (reference sequence). Trimming removed 1 base at V and 3 bases at J, with 9 bases between. The CDR3 spans 14 residues. CDR3 amino acids: CASSLEQGDYGYTF. CDR3 coding DNA: TGTGCCAGCAGCTTAGAACAGGGTGACTATGGCTACACCTTC.

The rearrangement joins TRBV7-8 to TRBJ2-7; 7 bases match TRBD2. This CDR3 contains 14 residues. J gave up 4 bases and V 6 bases, and 9 bases lay outside the gene matches. Germline CDR1 is SGHVS and CDR2 is FQNEAQ. In DNA, the CDR3 is TGTGCCAGCAGGGAAGCGGGACGATCTTACGAGCAGTACTTC. This sequence encodes CASREAGRSYEQYF.

The rearrangement links TRBV5-4 to TRBJ2-7; D might be TRBD2 (6 bases). The CDR3 has 17 residues. With 0 bases removed from V and 8 bases from J, the gap between germline ends came to 24 bases. CDR1 SGHNT and CDR2 YYREEE come from the germline V gene (reference sequence). The DNA for the CDR3 is TGTGCCAGCAGCTTGGTTAGGGAGGACCGACTCGGAGAGCAGCAGTACTTC. It yields the protein CASSLVREDRLGEQQYF. Filled out from reference TRBV5-4 and TRBJ2-7, the complete variable domain reads ETGVTQSPTHLIKTRGQQVTLRCSSQSGHNTVSWYQQALGQGPQFIFQYYREEENGRGNFPPRFSGLQFPNYSSELNVNALELDDSALYLCASSLVREDRLGEQQYFGPGTRLTVT.

This clonotype was observed many times. In nucleotides, the CDR3 is TGTGCCAGCAGGTGGTCAGGGGGCACCGGGGAGCTGTTTTTT. This translates into CASRWSGGTGELFF. This sequence joins TRBV27 and TRBJ2-2; 7 bases map to TRBD1. This CDR3 contains 14 residues. Germline V gene data show CDR1 as MNHEY and CDR2 as SMNVEV (reference sequence). V lost 6 bases, J lost 4 bases, and 5 bases stayed unmatched.

This clonotype has at least ten counts. The rearrangement joins TRBV6-1 to TRBJ1-6; TRBD1 matches at 8 bases. CDR1 is MNHNS and CDR2 is SASEGT in the germline V gene. CDR3 length: 17 residues. V shed 5 bases and J 2 bases; nucleotides not matched to a gene: 8. The chain's CDR3 is CASSRRTGSAYNSPLHF. In nucleotides, the CDR3 is TGTGCCAGCAGTCGCCGGACAGGGTCCGCCTATAATTCACCCCTCCACTTT.

This clonotype has at least ten counts. The chain uses TRBV20-1 and TRBJ2-7; TRBD1 agrees at 8 bases. Germline values: CDR1 DFQATT, CDR2 SNEGSKA (reference sequence). This CDR3 region has 14 residues. V trimming: 5 bases; J trimming: 3 bases; junction bases outside the gene matches: 9. The CDR3 DNA reads as TGCAGTGCTGGACAGGGACCCTCGGGCTACGAGCAGTACTTC. It codes for CSAGQGPSGYEQYF.

This clonotype was seen repeatedly, ten times or more. The chain uses TRBV20-1 and TRBJ2-2; D possibly uses TRBD1 or TRBD2 (5 bases each). The CDR3 length is 15 residues. Germline-derived CDR1 and CDR2 are DFQATT and SNEGSKA (reference sequence). Trimming pared 1 base from V and 6 bases from J, leaving 15 bases between. CDR3 in amino acids: CSARGSLLGAGELFF. The CDR3, as DNA: TGCAGTGCTAGAGGGAGTTTATTGGGGGCCGGGGAGCTGTTTTTT.

This clonotype has only a few counts. This CDR3 reads CASSEGQGGLAKLFF. For the CDR3, the DNA is TGTGCCAGCAGTGAGGGACAGGGAGGTTTGGCAAAACTGTTTTTT. The chain has TRBV2 and TRBJ1-4, with 9 bases identical to TRBD1. Germline assignment: CDR1 SNHLY and CDR2 FYNNEI. J lost 10 bases, V lost 3 bases, and 9 bases had no gene match. The CDR3 covers 15 residues.

V gene TRBV19 combines with J gene TRBJ1-6; tentatively, D is TRBD1 (5 bases). Germline V gene data show CDR1 as LNHDA and CDR2 as SQIVND (reference sequence). Trimming removed 6 bases from V and 10 bases from J, with 19 bases in between. The CDR3 loop spans 15 amino acids. The CDR3, as DNA: TGTGCCAGTAGCCCGGGACGGACCGTCGAATCACCCCTCCACTTT. Its protein is CASSPGRTVESPLHF.

In this sample, this clonotype turned up many times. This chain connects TRBV10-3 to TRBJ2-7, with 7 nucleotides matching TRBD1. In germline, CDR1 is ENHRY, CDR2 SYGVKD. The CDR3 consists of 16 residues. Trimming at V came to 4 bases and at J to 7 bases, leaving 16 bases not matched to a gene. The CDR3 sequence is CAISGSVPGQTGEQYF. DNA of the CDR3: TGTGCCATCAGTGGATCTGTACCGGGACAGACGGGGGAGCAGTACTTC.

This clonotype was counted many times. The chain employs TRBV20-1 and TRBJ2-7; 7 bases line up with TRBD2. CDR3 length: 13 residues. CDR1 is DFQATT, CDR2 SNEGSKA, per germline (reference sequence). V trimming: 3 bases; J trimming: 3 bases; junction bases outside the gene matches: 5. The CDR3 sequence is CSARLVAGYEQYF. CDR3 bases: TGCAGTGCTAGGCTGGTAGCGGGCTACGAGCAGTACTTC.

This clonotype came up many times. The CDR3 coding sequence is TGTGCCAGCACTCCTCACTTCAGGGGGCTGTATGAAGCTTTCTTT. Translation gives CASTPHFRGLYEAFF. The gene calls are TRBV28 and TRBJ1-1; 8 bases match TRBD1. The trim removed 7 bases at V and 7 bases at J, leaving 14 bases unmatched. The CDR3 extends over 15 amino acids. Germline V lookup: CDR1 MDHEN, CDR2 SYDVKM.

With regard to this clonotype: A read error may produce the germline difference seen at one junction end. This CDR3 is CAISGTSGRSEQYF. CDR3 DNA: TGTGCCATCAGTGGGACTAGCGGGAGAAGCGAGCAGTACTTC. V and J are TRBV6-1 and TRBJ2-7; 14 bases are shared with TRBD2. Per the germline V gene, CDR1 is MNHNS and CDR2 is SASEGT. CDR3 length: 14 amino acids.

This clonotype has a handful of counts. This chain connects TRBV12-3 or TRBV12-4 to TRBJ2-3; TRBD2 matches at 10 bases. V was clipped by 5 bases and J by 5 bases; unmatched bases: 10. CDR3 length: 16 residues. CDR3 protein: CASSARLAGARDTQYF. The CDR3 nucleotides are TGTGCCAGCAGTGCCCGGCTAGCGGGGGCCCGAGATACGCAGTATTTT.